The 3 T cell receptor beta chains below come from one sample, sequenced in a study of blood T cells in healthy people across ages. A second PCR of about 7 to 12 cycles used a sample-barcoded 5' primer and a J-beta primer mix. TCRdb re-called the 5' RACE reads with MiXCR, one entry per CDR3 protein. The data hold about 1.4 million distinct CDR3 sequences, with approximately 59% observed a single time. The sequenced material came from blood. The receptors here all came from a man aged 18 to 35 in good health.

The CDR3 sequence is CASTPDEPGVGETQYF. The CDR3 DNA is TGTGCCAGCACCCCGGACGAGCCGGGAGTCGGAGAGACCCAGTACTTC. The chain carries TRBV7-2 and TRBJ2-7; weak D call: TRBD2 (6 bases). The J call could be wrong; TRBJ2-5 is a better fit for the DNA end. CDR1 SGHTA and CDR2 FQGNSA come from the germline V gene. The CDR3 extends over 16 amino acids.

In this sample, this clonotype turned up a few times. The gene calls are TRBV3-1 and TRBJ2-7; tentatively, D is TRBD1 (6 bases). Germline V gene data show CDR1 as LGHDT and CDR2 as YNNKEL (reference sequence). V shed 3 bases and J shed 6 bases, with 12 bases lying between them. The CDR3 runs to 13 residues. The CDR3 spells CASSHIGTSEQYF. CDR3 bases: TGTGCCAGCAGCCACATCGGGACATCCGAGCAGTACTTC.

CDR3: CASSDRRMADTQYF. The CDR3 region has the DNA TGTGCCAGCAGTGACCGCCGGATGGCAGATACGCAGTATTTT. The V gene is TRBV6-1, the J gene TRBJ2-3; unclear D gene. The CDR3 totals 14 residues. The ends were cut back, 3 bases at V and 4 bases at J, with 11 bases in the middle. Germline V gene data show CDR1 as MNHNS and CDR2 as SASEGT.